This TCR beta chain derives from a study of blood T cell repertoires in COVID-19. Study details: Sample material is recorded as cDNA or gDNA derived from T cells, B-cell-depleted T cells, or PBMCs.

Produced via immunoSEQ multiplex PCR; TCRdb's table is partial and in-frame only. The sample comprises about 120,000 clones, around 83% of which are singletons, and roughly 12% rests with the top ten. The sample holds one count of this clone. Sequencing used peripheral blood. This sequence originates from a man aged 55 to 69 with acute or convalescent COVID-19.

CDR3 region: CASSLRGRADEQYF. The CDR3 coding sequence is TGTGCCAGCAGTTTACGGGGGAGGGCCGACGAGCAGTACTTC. J is TRBJ2-7 and V is TRBV27, with 7 bases matching TRBD2. Germline CDR1 MNHEY, CDR2 SMNVEV (reference sequence). J gave up 5 bases and V 2 bases, and 6 bases lay outside the gene matches. CDR3 length: 14 residues.